This T cell receptor (beta chain) was sequenced during a study of CD8 T cells in ankylosing spondylitis. Regarding the study as a whole: Apparently characteristic of ankylosing spondylitis blood was a TCR beta motif (fewer than 10 highly homologous variants).

This clonotype was counted at least ten times. No antigen is known for it. CDR3 size: 14 residues. Germline V CDR1 and CDR2: MNHEY, SVGEGT. Trimming at V came to 2 bases and at J to 6 bases, leaving 6 bases not matched to a gene. One entry per CDR3 protein results from TCRdb running MiXCR on the 5' RACE reads. The sample contains more than 400,000 distinct CDR3 sequences, 5.3% of which appear only once. V is TRBV6-2 or TRBV6-3 and J is TRBJ2-7, with TRBD2 identical over 8 bases. The sequenced sample consisted of blood, either unsorted or a sorted T cell fraction (not recorded which). This clonotype was obtained from a male donor with ankylosing spondylitis. The chain's CDR3 is CASSYPGLVFEQYF. CDR3 in DNA: TGTGCCAGCAGTTACCCGGGACTAGTCTTCGAGCAGTACTTC.